This T cell receptor (beta chain) was sequenced for a study of blood T cell repertoires in COVID-19. The V and J ends lost 6 bases and 6 bases respectively, with 15 bases between them. The CDR3 has 13 amino acids. The table lists this clone with a count of one. In the study's own analysis: Nucleated cell counts were estimated from reference gene primer amplification. The table came from immunoSEQ multiplex PCR; TCRdb's copy has only in-frame clones and leaves some out. That table supplies the V and J calls and clone size; D and trimming were determined from the DNA. The sample consists of about 130,000 clones, 84% of them appearing once.

The source material was peripheral blood. This clonotype was obtained from a human donor in a cohort sampled during active COVID-19. J is TRBJ2-7 and V is TRBV12-3 or TRBV12-4; maybe TRBD2 (6 bases). In DNA, the CDR3 is TGTGCCAGCAGCCCCGGGCTGGGGGGCGAGCAGTACTTC. Its protein product is CASSPGLGGEQYF.